This T cell receptor (beta chain) was sequenced during a study of blood T cell repertoires in COVID-19. Study-wide context: Acute-phase and convalescent COVID-19 samples originated in the United States, Italy and Spain. T cells, B-cell-depleted T cells, or PBMCs provided the cDNA or gDNA that served as material.

This CDR3 contains 19 residues. Source study methods: Reference gene primer amplification yielded estimated nucleated cell counts. Repertoires were generated with immunoSEQ multiplex PCR, while TCRdb's copy carries only in-frame clones and drops some. The V and J calls and the clone size are those of that table, but D and trimming were determined from the DNA. Found here are about 270,000 clones, 75% to 90% of them singletons; the top ten hold around 14%. Enrollment of patients from Seattle took place during active infection, with longitudinal follow-up. The source material was peripheral blood. This chain connects TRBV21-1 to TRBJ1-3; the table calls TRBD1, which could not be checked here. TRBV21-1 is a pseudogene segment. The TCR sequence derives from a woman in her 70s with COVID-19, enrolled during active disease. The DNA of the CDR3 is TGTGCCAGCAGCAAAGAGGAAGGGGTCCCTCCAGGGTTCGGAAACACCATATATTTT. It yields the protein CASSKEEGVPPGFGNTIYF.